This TCR beta chain was sequenced in a study of technical replicates of blood from several donors (dated by TCRdb to about 2017). The library was made by the immunoSEQ multiplex PCR assay. Not all clones reach the TCRdb copy of this immuneACCESS table, which keeps in-frame sequences only. Checked studies attribute under half of the gap to unresolved V genes and leave the rest unexplained. The sample yields about 80,000 clones; roughly 97% were counted once. Roughly 0.35% of the sample goes to the ten largest clones. Concerning this clone: Its antigen specificity is not known. Within one base of it there is no much larger clone, and no base qualities were kept.

Trimming accounts for 3 bases at V and 8 bases at J, while the number of junction bases matched to no gene is 7. Taken from cysteine to phenylalanine, the CDR3 has 15 residues. Only the CDR3 part of the read is kept: 45 bases, read in frame from the first base. Taken from the germline V gene, the CDR1 and CDR2 loops are MDHEN and SYDVKM. Sequencing was done on a sample of T cells isolated from PBMCs. The chain joins TRBV28 to TRBJ2-1, with TRBD2 matching 10 junction bases. The receptor was derived from a human donor in good health. The DNA sequence follows: TGTGCCAGCAGTTTTGGTCTAGCGGGAGTCTATGAGCAGTTCTTC. Its protein product is CASSFGLAGVYEQFF.